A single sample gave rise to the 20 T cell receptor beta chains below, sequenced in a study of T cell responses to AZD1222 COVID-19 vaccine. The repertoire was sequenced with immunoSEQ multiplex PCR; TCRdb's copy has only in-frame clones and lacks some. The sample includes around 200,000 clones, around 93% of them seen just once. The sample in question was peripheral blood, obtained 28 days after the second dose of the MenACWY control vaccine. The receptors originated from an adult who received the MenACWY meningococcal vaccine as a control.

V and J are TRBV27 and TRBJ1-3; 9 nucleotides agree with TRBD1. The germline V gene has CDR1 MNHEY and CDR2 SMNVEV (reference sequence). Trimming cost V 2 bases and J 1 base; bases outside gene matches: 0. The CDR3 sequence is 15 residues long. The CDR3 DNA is TGTGCCAGCAGTTTAGGGACAGGGTCTGGAAACACCATATATTTT. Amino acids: CASSLGTGSGNTIYF.

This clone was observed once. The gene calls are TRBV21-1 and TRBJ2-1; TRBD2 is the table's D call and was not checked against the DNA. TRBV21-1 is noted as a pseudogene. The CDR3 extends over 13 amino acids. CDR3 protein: CASSNEAPNEQFF. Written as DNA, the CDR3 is TGTGCCAGCAGCAACGAGGCCCCCAATGAGCAGTTCTTC.

The CDR3 loop is CATSVPRQGTYGYTF. The CDR3 nucleotides are TGTGCCACCAGCGTACCGCGACAGGGTACCTATGGCTACACCTTC. V is TRBV15 and J is TRBJ1-2, with 7 bases fitting TRBD1. The CDR3 is 15 residues long. Germline CDR1 is LNHNV and CDR2 is YYDKDF (reference sequence). The trim removed 5 bases at V and 4 bases at J, leaving 10 bases unmatched.

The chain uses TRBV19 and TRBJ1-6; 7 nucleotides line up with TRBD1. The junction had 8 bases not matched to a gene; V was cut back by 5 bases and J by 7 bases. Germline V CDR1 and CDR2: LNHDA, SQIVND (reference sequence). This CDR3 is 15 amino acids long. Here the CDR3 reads CASSGWDSRNSPLHF. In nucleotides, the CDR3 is TGTGCCAGTAGTGGCTGGGACAGTCGAAATTCACCCCTCCACTTT.

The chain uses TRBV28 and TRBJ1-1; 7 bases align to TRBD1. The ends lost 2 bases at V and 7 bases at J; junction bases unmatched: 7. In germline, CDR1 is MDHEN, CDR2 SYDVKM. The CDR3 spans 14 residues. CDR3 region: CASSLRYQGGEAFF. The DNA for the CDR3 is TGTGCCAGCAGTTTACGGTACCAGGGGGGTGAAGCTTTCTTT.

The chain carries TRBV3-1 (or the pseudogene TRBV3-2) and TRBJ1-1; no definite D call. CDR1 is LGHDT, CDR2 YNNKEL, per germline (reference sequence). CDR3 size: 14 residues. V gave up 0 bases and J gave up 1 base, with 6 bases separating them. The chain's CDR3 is CASSQDGWNTEAFF. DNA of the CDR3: TGTGCCAGCAGCCAAGATGGGTGGAACACTGAAGCTTTCTTT.

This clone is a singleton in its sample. DNA for the CDR3: TGTGCCAGCAGCCAAGATAAGGGGATGAACTATGGCTACACCTTC. Amino acid sequence: CASSQDKGMNYGYTF. The rearrangement uses TRBV4-2 and TRBJ1-2; a weak D match, TRBD1 (5 bases). CDR1 is LGHNA and CDR2 is YNFKEQ in the germline V gene. Trimming left V 0 bases short and J 2 bases short, with 10 bases between. CDR3 size: 15 residues.

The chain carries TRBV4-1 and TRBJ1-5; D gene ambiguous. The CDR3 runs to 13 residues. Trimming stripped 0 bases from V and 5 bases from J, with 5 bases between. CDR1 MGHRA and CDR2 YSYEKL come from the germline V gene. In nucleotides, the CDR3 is TGCGCCAGCAGCCAAGACAGGCATCAGCCCCAGCATTTT. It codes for CASSQDRHQPQHF.

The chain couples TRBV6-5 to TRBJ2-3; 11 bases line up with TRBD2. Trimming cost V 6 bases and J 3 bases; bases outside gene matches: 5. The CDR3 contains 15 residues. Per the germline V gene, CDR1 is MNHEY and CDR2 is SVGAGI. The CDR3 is CASRRGTSGTDTQYF. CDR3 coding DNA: TGTGCCAGCAGGAGAGGGACTAGCGGAACAGATACGCAGTATTTT.

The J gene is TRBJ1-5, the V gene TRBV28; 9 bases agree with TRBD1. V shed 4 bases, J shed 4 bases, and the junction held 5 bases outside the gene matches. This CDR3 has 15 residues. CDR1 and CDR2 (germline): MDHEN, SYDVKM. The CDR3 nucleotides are TGTGCCAGCAGTTCCCGACAGGGGGGAAATCAGCCCCAGCATTTT. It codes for CASSSRQGGNQPQHF.

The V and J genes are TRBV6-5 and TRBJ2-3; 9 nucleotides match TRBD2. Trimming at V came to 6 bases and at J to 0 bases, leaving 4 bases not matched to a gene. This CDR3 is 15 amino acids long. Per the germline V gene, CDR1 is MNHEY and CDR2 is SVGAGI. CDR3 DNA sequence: TGTGCCAGCAGGGGAAGCGGGGGGAGCACAGATACGCAGTATTTT. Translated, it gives CASRGSGGSTDTQYF.

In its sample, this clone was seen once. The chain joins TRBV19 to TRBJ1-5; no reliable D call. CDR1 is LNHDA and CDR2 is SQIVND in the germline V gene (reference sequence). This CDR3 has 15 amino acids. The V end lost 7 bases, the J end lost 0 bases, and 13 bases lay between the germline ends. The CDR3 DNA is TGTGCCAGTAATAGTGGGGATTATAGCAATCAGCCCCAGCATTTT. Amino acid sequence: CASNSGDYSNQPQHF.

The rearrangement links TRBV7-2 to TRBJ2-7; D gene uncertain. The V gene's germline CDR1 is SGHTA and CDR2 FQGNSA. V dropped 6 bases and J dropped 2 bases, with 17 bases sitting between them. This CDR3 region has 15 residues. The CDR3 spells CASSQNLISTYEQYF. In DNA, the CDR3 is TGTGCCAGCAGTCAGAACCTTATTTCGACCTACGAGCAGTACTTC. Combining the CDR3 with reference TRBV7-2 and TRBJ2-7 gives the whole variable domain GAGVSQSPSNKVTEKGKDVELRCDPISGHTALYWYRQSLGQGLEFLIYFQGNSAPDKSGLPSDRFSAERTGGSVSTLTIQRTQQEDSAVYLCASSQNLISTYEQYFGPGTRLTVT.

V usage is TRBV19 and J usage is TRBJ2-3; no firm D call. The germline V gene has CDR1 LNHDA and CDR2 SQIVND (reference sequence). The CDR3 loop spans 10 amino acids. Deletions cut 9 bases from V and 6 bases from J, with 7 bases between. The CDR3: CASLGDTQYF. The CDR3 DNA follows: TGTGCCAGCCTCGGGGATACGCAGTATTTT.

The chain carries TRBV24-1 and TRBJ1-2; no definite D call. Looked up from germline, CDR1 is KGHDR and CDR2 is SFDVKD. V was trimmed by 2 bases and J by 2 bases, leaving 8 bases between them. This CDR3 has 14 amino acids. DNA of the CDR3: TGTGCCACCAGTGATTCTTGGCAGAACTATGGCTACACCTTC. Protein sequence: CATSDSWQNYGYTF.

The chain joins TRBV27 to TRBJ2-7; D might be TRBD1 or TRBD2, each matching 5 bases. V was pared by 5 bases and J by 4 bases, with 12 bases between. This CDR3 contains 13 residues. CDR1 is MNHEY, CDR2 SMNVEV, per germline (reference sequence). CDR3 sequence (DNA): TGTGCCAGCAGTAACCGGGGCTTTTACGAGCAGTACTTC. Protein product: CASSNRGFYEQYF.

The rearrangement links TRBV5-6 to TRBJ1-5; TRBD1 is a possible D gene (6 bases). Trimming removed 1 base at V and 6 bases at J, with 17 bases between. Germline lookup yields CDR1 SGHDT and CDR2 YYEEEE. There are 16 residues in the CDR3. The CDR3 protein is CASSLSTGGAGQPQHF. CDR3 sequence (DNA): TGTGCCAGCAGCTTGAGCACGGGGGGCGCCGGTCAGCCCCAGCATTTT.

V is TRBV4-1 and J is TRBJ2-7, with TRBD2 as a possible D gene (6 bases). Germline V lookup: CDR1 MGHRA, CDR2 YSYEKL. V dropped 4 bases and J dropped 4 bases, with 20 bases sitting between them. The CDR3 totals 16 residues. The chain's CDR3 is CASSPPGGAKGYEQYF. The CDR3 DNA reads TGCGCCAGCAGCCCTCCGGGCGGGGCTAAAGGTTACGAGCAGTACTTC.

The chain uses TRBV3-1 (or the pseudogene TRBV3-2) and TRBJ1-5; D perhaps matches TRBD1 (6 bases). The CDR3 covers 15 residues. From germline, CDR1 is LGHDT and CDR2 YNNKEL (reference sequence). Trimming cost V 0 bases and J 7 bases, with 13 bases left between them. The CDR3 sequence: CASSQDAGADQPQHF. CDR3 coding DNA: TGTGCCAGCAGCCAAGACGCGGGGGCGGACCAGCCCCAGCATTTT.

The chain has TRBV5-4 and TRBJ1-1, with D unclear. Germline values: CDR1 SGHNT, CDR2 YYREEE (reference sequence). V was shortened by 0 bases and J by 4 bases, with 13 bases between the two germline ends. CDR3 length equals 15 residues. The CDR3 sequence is CASSLVGLSSTEAFF. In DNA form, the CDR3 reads TGTGCCAGCAGCTTGGTCGGGCTGTCGAGCACTGAAGCTTTCTTT.